This record covers a single T cell receptor (beta chain). What it binds is not known. The V end was cut by 4 bases, the J end by 2 bases, with 6 bases between. The CDR3 loop spans 12 amino acids. CDR1 and CDR2 from the germline V gene are SQVTM and ANQGSEA. TCR beta CDR3 region amplification was performed from RNA transcripts. TCR CDR3 underwent first-round RT-PCR with the HTBI primer set. Using its own MiXCR run on the multiplex PCR reads, TCRdb lists one record per CDR3 protein. The table includes 610,000 or so distinct CDR3 sequences, 46% detected once. The sample is drawn from a study of T cells in Graves' hyperthyroidism and ophthalmopathy. Findings of the study overall: Before onset, by a median of approximately 5.9 months, the model predicted ophthalmopathy. Stable hyperthyroidism was separated from ophthalmopathy by a model based on 13 V-J features.

The chain couples TRBV29-1 to TRBJ1-5, with D possibly TRBD1 on 5 matching bases. Material: peripheral blood or thyroid tissue (not recorded which). The origin of this receptor is a woman between 18 and 30 years old with Graves' hyperthyroidism. Here the CDR3 reads CSVGDGNQPQHF. CDR3 DNA: TGCAGCGTTGGGGACGGCAATCAGCCCCAGCATTTT.